A selection of T cell receptor beta chains follows, all from one sample in a study of beta chain features in type 1 diabetes. TCRdb's copy holds only in-frame clones and misses some; the assay was immunoSEQ multiplex PCR. Seen here are a few hundred thousand clones, around 15% observed once, and the top ten hold 0.015% to 0.02%. The specimen sequenced was naive CD4+ T cells from blood. These TCRs come from a man between 25 and 39 years old with type 1 diabetes. CDR3s include the opening cysteine and the closing phenylalanine or tryptophan. Each record gives: clone size, J gene, CDR3 length, V gene, D gene, CDR3 DNA, CDR3 protein. A D gene is named only where the DNA matches it firmly. Rows give clone size only sometimes, using once, few, many, or a class for an expanded clone.

>few|TRBJ2-7|16|TRBV15|TRBD2
TGTGCCACCAGCAGAGTGGCGGGACTAGTCCCCTACGAGCAGTACTTC
CATSRVAGLVPYEQYF
>NA|TRBJ2-1|14|TRBV7-6|NA
TGTGCCAGCAGCTTAGCGTCTAGCGACAATGAGCAGTTCTTC
CASSLASSDNEQFF
>NA|TRBJ2-3|14|TRBV27|NA
TGTGCCAGCCCTAGGGGGAAGTCCACTGATACGCAGTATTTT
CASPRGKSTDTQYF
>NA|TRBJ2-7|15|TRBV5-4|NA
TGTGCCAGCAGCTTAGGAAGGACAGTCACCTACGAGCAGTACTTC
CASSLGRTVTYEQYF
>NA|TRBJ2-2|15|TRBV7-2|NA
TGTGCCAGCAGCTTAGCGGAGGGCCGGGCCGGGGAGCTGTTTTTT
CASSLAEGRAGELFF
>NA|TRBJ2-3|15|TRBV27|NA
TGTGCCAGCAGTTCCCAGGGTCAGTTCACAGATACGCAGTATTTT
CASSSQGQFTDTQYF
>few|TRBJ2-1|11|TRBV30|TRBD2
TGTGCCTGGGGGAGGGGCTATGAGCAGTTCTTC
CAWGRGYEQFF
>few|TRBJ1-1|12|TRBV5-4|NA
TGTGCCAGCAGCTACCCCAGTGCCGAAGCTTTCTTT
CASSYPSAEAFF
>few|TRBJ1-1|15|TRBV19|NA
TGTGCCAGTAGTTATGGACGGGGGATGAACACTGAAGCTTTCTTT
CASSYGRGMNTEAFF
>few|TRBJ2-1|18|TRBV15|TRBD1
TGTGCCACCAGCCGCCCAACAGCCGGGACAGGGAACTACAATGAGCAGTTCTTC
CATSRPTAGTGNYNEQFF
>few|TRBJ1-3|16|TRBV4-3|NA
TGCGCCAGCAGCCAAGAGCCCCTCCTATTTGGAAACACCATATATTTT
CASSQEPLLFGNTIYF
>few|TRBJ2-1|18|TRBV10-3|TRBD2
TGTGCCATCAGTGGGGCTGTCGCCGGGACTAGCGGGAGCGATGAGCAGTTCTTC
CAISGAVAGTSGSDEQFF
>few|TRBJ1-5|12|TRBV5-6|NA
TGTGCCAGCAGCTTCAGGAATCAGCCCCAGCATTTT
CASSFRNQPQHF
>NA|TRBJ1-5|14|TRBV2|NA
TGTGCCAGCAGTGAACAGGGCGCTAATCAGCCCCAGCATTTT
CASSEQGANQPQHF
>few|TRBJ2-3|15|TRBV29-1|TRBD2
TGCAGCGTTGAAAGGAGCGGGAGTCCCGCAGATACGCAGTATTTT
CSVERSGSPADTQYF
>few|TRBJ2-5|15|TRBV11-2|NA
TGTGCCAGCGAGACTAGCGCGACCAGGGGGGAGACCCAGTACTTC
CASETSATRGETQYF
>NA|TRBJ2-5|15|TRBV5-1|TRBD1
TGCGCCAGCAGCCCCGGGACAGGGGTTGGAGAGACCCAGTACTTC
CASSPGTGVGETQYF
>NA|TRBJ2-7|13|TRBV18|NA
TGTGCCAGCTCAGAGGGTCGGTCTTACGAGCAGTACTTC
CASSEGRSYEQYF
>NA|TRBJ2-3|17|TRBV5-1|NA
TGCGCCAGCAGCTTGGATCCCGCGGGATCGCTTGGAGATACGCAGTATTTT
CASSLDPAGSLGDTQYF
>few|TRBJ1-2|14|TRBV7-2|TRBD1
TGTGCCAGCAGCTTTTCAGGGGGTCGGTATGGCTACACCTTC
CASSFSGGRYGYTF
>few|TRBJ1-5|15|TRBV7-2|NA
TGTGCCAGCAGCTTAGGGGACTATAGCAATCAGCCCCAGCATTTT
CASSLGDYSNQPQHF
>NA|TRBJ1-2|15|TRBV12-5|TRBD1
TGTGCTAGTGGTTTGGCCGGGACAGGGATCTATGGCTACACCTTC
CASGLAGTGIYGYTF
>few|TRBJ2-5|14|TRBV28|NA
TGTGCCAGCACCACCTCGGGGGACCAAGAGACCCAGTACTTC
CASTTSGDQETQYF
>few|TRBJ1-5|15|TRBV13|TRBD1
TGTGCCAGCAGCTTAGGTGGACAGGGCGGTCAGCCCCAGCATTTT
CASSLGGQGGQPQHF
>few|TRBJ2-5|15|TRBV18|NA
TGTGCCAGCTCACCTTCCACGGCAGGGAAGGAGACCCAGTACTTC
CASSPSTAGKETQYF
>NA|TRBJ2-1|16|TRBV18|TRBD1
TGTGCCAGCTCACCCTCACGACAGGGGTTAAACAATGAGCAGTTCTTC
CASSPSRQGLNNEQFF
>NA|TRBJ2-1|15|TRBV5-1|TRBD1
TGCGCCAGCAGCCCCTGGGACAGGGGTTACAATGAGCAGTTCTTC
CASSPWDRGYNEQFF
>NA|TRBJ2-7|15|TRBV5-1|NA
TGCGCCAGCAGCTTGGGCCAACAGGGAATCTACGAGCAGTACTTC
CASSLGQQGIYEQYF
>NA|TRBJ2-1|14|TRBV7-2|NA
TGTGCCAGCAGCTTAGCTAGCTCCTACAATGAGCAGTTCTTC
CASSLASSYNEQFF
>NA|TRBJ2-3|16|TRBV30|TRBD1
TGTGCCTGGAGTCCTCCAATCAGCGCCAGGGGGGATACGCAGTATTTT
CAWSPPISARGDTQYF
>few|TRBJ1-1|15|TRBV2|NA
TGTGCCAGCACTTCGGACAGCGGTTCGTCTGTAGAAGCTTTCTTT
CASTSDSGSSVEAFF
>NA|TRBJ2-6|15|TRBV6-5|NA
TGTGCCAGCAGTTACTCTTACTCTGGGGCCAACGTCCTGACTTTC
CASSYSYSGANVLTF
>NA|TRBJ2-7|13|TRBV18|NA
TGTGCCAGCTCACCACTTTCTCGGGAGGAGCAGTACTTC
CASSPLSREEQYF
>few|TRBJ2-1|15|TRBV6-1|NA
TGTGCCAGCAGTGCGGACTTAAGCTCCTACAATGAGCAGTTCTTC
CASSADLSSYNEQFF
>few|TRBJ1-1|13|TRBV6-5|NA
TGTGCCAGCAGTTTATTCCGTTACACTGAAGCTTTCTTT
CASSLFRYTEAFF
>NA|TRBJ2-5|13|TRBV7-3|NA
TGTGCCAGCAGCTTAACTCGGGGGGAGACCCAGTACTTC
CASSLTRGETQYF
>few|TRBJ2-1|15|TRBV2|TRBD1
TGTGCCAGCAGTTCTCAGGGGGCCTCCTACAATGAGCAGTTCTTC
CASSSQGASYNEQFF
>few|TRBJ2-3|15|TRBV18|NA
TGTGCCAGCTCAGAGACAGTGCTCGGCACAGATACGCAGTATTTT
CASSETVLGTDTQYF
>NA|TRBJ2-6|14|TRBV6-5|NA
TGTGCCAGCGCGGGTTACTCTGGGGCCAACGTCCTGACTTTC
CASAGYSGANVLTF
>few|TRBJ2-1|16|TRBV7-9|NA
TGTGCCAGCAGCCTCAGGCTGGGGGGTGAATACAATGAGCAGTTCTTC
CASSLRLGGEYNEQFF
>NA|TRBJ1-4|14|TRBV30|TRBD1
TGTGCCTTAACCAGGGGGACAACTAATGAAAAACTGTTTTTT
CALTRGTTNEKLFF
>few|TRBJ2-7|14|TRBV25-1|NA
TGTGCCAGCAGTGATTCAGGGACTGTTAACGAGCAGTACTTC
CASSDSGTVNEQYF
>NA|TRBJ1-4|15|TRBV28|TRBD1
TGTGCCAGCAGTTTAACCGGGACAGGGAATGAAAAACTGTTTTTT
CASSLTGTGNEKLFF
>NA|TRBJ2-3|15|TRBV6-6|NA
TGTGCCAGCAGTTATAGGCCAGGGGGCACAGATACGCAGTATTTT
CASSYRPGGTDTQYF
>few|TRBJ1-2|15|TRBV9|NA
TGTGCCAGCAGCGGGTCAGGGGTGGGGCCTTATGGCTACACCTTC
CASSGSGVGPYGYTF